A single sample gave rise to the 25 T cell receptor beta chains below, sequenced in a study of radiation and T cells in renal cell carcinoma. Time point specified: baseline pretreatment blood. The treatment denotes: 15 Gy SBRT to primary tumor, nephrectomy 4 weeks later. TCRdb's table, derived via immunoSEQ multiplex PCR, lists solely in-frame clones and lacks some. This table holds approximately 120,000 clones, around 80% found once. Sequences were derived from blood, sampled from a patient whose treatment included radiotherapy and nephrectomy. These receptors were collected from a woman aged 55 to 70 with renal cell carcinoma.

The CDR3, as DNA: TGTGCCAGCAGATACTCTCCCACTGAAGCTTTCTTT. It is translated as CASRYSPTEAFF. The chain couples TRBV27 to TRBJ1-1; D gene uncertain. Germline V gene data show CDR1 as MNHEY and CDR2 as SMNVEV (reference sequence). The CDR3 contains 12 residues. Trimming removed 6 bases from V and 4 bases from J, with 9 bases in between.

The chain couples TRBV19 to TRBJ2-5; the match to TRBD1 covers 8 bases. The J segment lost 7 bases and the V segment lost 5 bases, leaving 12 bases of the junction unmatched. Germline CDR1 LNHDA, CDR2 SQIVND (reference sequence). This CDR3 region has 15 residues. CDR3 in amino acids: CASSFGQGNAGTQYF. CDR3 in DNA: TGTGCCAGTAGTTTTGGACAGGGTAATGCCGGGACCCAGTACTTC.

The chain employs TRBV11-2 and TRBJ1-2; D gene unclear. Per the germline V gene, CDR1 is SGHAT and CDR2 is FQNNGV. V lost 0 bases, J lost 5 bases, and 19 bases lay in between. This CDR3 has 17 amino acids. The CDR3 loop reads CASSLELAPDGPYGYTF. CDR3 nucleotides: TGTGCCAGCAGCTTAGAATTAGCCCCCGACGGACCATATGGCTACACCTTC.

The V call is TRBV7-9, the J call TRBJ1-5, with D possibly TRBD1 on 6 matching bases. V lost 5 bases and J 5 bases, leaving 19 bases between the germline ends. The CDR3 runs 16 residues. In germline, CDR1 is SEHNR, CDR2 FQNEAQ (reference sequence). CDR3 loop: CASSPGGRGYYQPQHF. The CDR3, as DNA: TGTGCCAGCAGCCCCGGGGGCAGGGGTTATTATCAGCCCCAGCATTTT.

V and J are TRBV29-1 and TRBJ2-7, with 7 bases identical to TRBD1. Trimming cost V 2 bases and J 4 bases; bases outside gene matches: 5. Germline assignment: CDR1 SQVTM and CDR2 ANQGSEA. CDR3 length: 13 residues. The CDR3 spells CSVEFRGMYEQYF. As DNA, the CDR3 is TGCAGCGTTGAATTCAGGGGGATGTACGAGCAGTACTTC.

This sequence joins TRBV25-1 and TRBJ1-2; 9 bases match TRBD1. The CDR3 totals 16 residues. Germline V lookup: CDR1 MGHDK, CDR2 SYGVNS. Trimming removed 3 bases from V and 8 bases from J; junction bases left unmatched: 13. The CDR3 loop is CASSEETGGYVGGYTF. As DNA, the CDR3 is TGTGCCAGCAGTGAGGAGACAGGGGGATATGTGGGGGGCTACACCTTC.

The chain links TRBV18 to TRBJ2-3; 8 bases agree with TRBD1. The germline V gene encodes CDR1 KGHSH and CDR2 LQKENI. The CDR3 runs to 13 residues. The junction had 4 bases not matched to a gene; V was cut back by 8 bases and J by 3 bases. CDR3 in DNA: TGTGCCAGCACCGGACAGGGAACAGATACGCAGTATTTT. As protein: CASTGQGTDTQYF. The entire variable domain, with the rest obtained from reference TRBV18 and TRBJ2-3, is as follows: NAGVMQNPRHLVRRRGQEARLRCSPMKGHSHVYWYRQLPEEGLKFMVYLQKENIIDESGMPKERFSAEFPKEGPSILRIQQVVRGDSAAYFCASTGQGTDTQYFGPGTRLTVL.

The chain combines TRBV27 with TRBJ1-5; D is perhaps TRBD1 (5 bases). V was trimmed by 3 bases and J by 7 bases, leaving 16 bases between them. Germline V gives CDR1 MNHEY, CDR2 SMNVEV (reference sequence). The CDR3 extends over 15 amino acids. CDR3 amino acids: CASSFGTPTGQPQHF. DNA for the CDR3: TGTGCCAGCAGTTTCGGGACTCCTACGGGACAGCCCCAGCATTTT.

This chain connects TRBV19 to TRBJ1-6, with a weak D call TRBD1 (5 bases). Germline CDR1 and CDR2: LNHDA and SQIVND (reference sequence). With 4 bases removed from V and 7 bases from J, the gap between germline ends came to 14 bases. CDR3 length equals 15 residues. The CDR3: CASSTPGTVNSPLHF. The DNA of the CDR3 is TGTGCCAGTAGTACTCCTGGGACGGTAAATTCACCCCTCCACTTT. The variable domain in full, with the rest retrieved from reference TRBV19 and TRBJ1-6, is DGGITQSPKYLFRKEGQNVTLSCEQNLNHDAMYWYRQDPGQGLRLIYYSQIVNDFQKGDIAEGYSVSREKKESFPLTVTSAQKNPTAFYLCASSTPGTVNSPLHFGNGTRLTVT.

The chain has TRBV28 and TRBJ1-1; possibly TRBD1 for D (6 bases). The V gene lost 0 bases and the J gene lost 6 bases, with 11 bases spanning the gap. Germline CDR1 reads MDHEN; CDR2 reads SYDVKM. The CDR3 spans 14 residues. The CDR3 DNA is TGTGCCAGCAGTTTATGGAGGAGGGGGGCTGAAGCTTTCTTT. Protein: CASSLWRRGAEAFF.

CDR3 sequence reads: CASKVGGDQPQHF. CDR3 DNA sequence: TGTGCCAGCAAAGTGGGGGGTGATCAGCCCCAGCATTTT. This chain joins TRBV6-1 and TRBJ1-5; weak D call: TRBD1 (5 bases). Germline V lookup: CDR1 MNHNS, CDR2 SASEGT. V was shortened by 7 bases and J by 5 bases, with 12 bases between the two germline ends. This CDR3 is 13 amino acids long.

This clone appeared a single time. The chain has TRBV15 and TRBJ1-6; D perhaps matches TRBD1 (5 bases). The CDR3 loop spans 15 amino acids. Germline assignment: CDR1 LNHNV and CDR2 YYDKDF (reference sequence). The V and J ends lost 5 bases and 2 bases respectively, with 10 bases between them. The CDR3 protein is CATSGTGTYNSPLHF. DNA for the CDR3: TGTGCCACCAGCGGAACAGGAACCTATAATTCACCCCTCCACTTT.

As regards this clone: Other DNA sequences within the sample encode an identical CDR3. This sequence joins TRBV4-3 and TRBJ1-4; D perhaps matches TRBD1 (5 bases). Germline V CDR1 and CDR2: LGHNA, YSLEER. The CDR3 totals 13 residues. V was clipped by 4 bases and J by 2 bases, with 5 bases between them. CDR3 sequence: CASSPGTNEKLFF. The DNA for the CDR3 is TGCGCCAGCAGCCCAGGGACTAATGAAAAACTGTTTTTT.

This clone was observed a handful of times. The chain couples TRBV13 to TRBJ2-1, with D possibly called TRBD1 or TRBD2 (6 bases each). CDR1 and CDR2 from the germline V gene are PRHDT and FYEKMQ (reference sequence). The CDR3 has 15 amino acids. The V end was cut by 6 bases, the J end by 7 bases, with 19 bases between. In DNA form, the CDR3 reads TGTGCCAGCAGTGATCCGGGGGCCCGGGGAAATGAGCAGTTCTTC. This translates into CASSDPGARGNEQFF.

V gene TRBV19 combines with J gene TRBJ2-1; 8 nucleotides line up with TRBD2. Germline CDR1 is LNHDA and CDR2 is SQIVND (reference sequence). The CDR3 contains 14 residues. The V segment lost 5 bases and the J segment 7 bases; nucleotides outside the gene matches: 7. The CDR3 DNA reads TGTGCCAGTAGTCCGAGCGGGAGTGGGAATGAGCAGTTCTTC. Translation: CASSPSGSGNEQFF.

This chain links TRBV14 with TRBJ2-5, with D perhaps TRBD1 (7 bases). Trimming removed 3 bases from V and 1 base from J, with 12 bases in between. Germline CDR1 and CDR2: SGHDN and FVKESK. There are 15 residues in the CDR3. The chain's CDR3 is CASSHSGGSQETQYF. Written as DNA, the CDR3 is TGTGCCAGCAGCCACTCAGGGGGGTCCCAAGAGACCCAGTACTTC.

CDR3 sequence (DNA): TGTGCCAGCTCAACAGCGGGAGTGAACACCGGGGAGCTGTTTTTT. Its translation is CASSTAGVNTGELFF. The chain carries TRBV28 and TRBJ2-2; 8 bases match TRBD2. CDR1 and CDR2 (germline): MDHEN, SYDVKM. V trimming: 8 bases; J trimming: 1 base; junction bases outside the gene matches: 6. This CDR3 comprises 15 residues.

The genes are TRBV9 and TRBJ2-5; 11 bases are shared with TRBD1. The trim removed 3 bases at V and 5 bases at J, leaving 9 bases unmatched. Per the germline V gene, CDR1 is SGDLS and CDR2 is YYNGEE. This CDR3 has 16 residues. The chain's CDR3 is CASSAMGQGEVETQYF. CDR3 in DNA: TGTGCCAGCAGCGCCATGGGACAGGGGGAAGTGGAGACCCAGTACTTC.

Only one count was recorded for this clone. Relative to the germline gene, one junction end is altered; a read error may explain this. This chain links TRBV5-1 with TRBJ2-5, with D uncertain. The CDR3 spans 13 residues. Germline values: CDR1 SGHRS, CDR2 YFSETQ. The DNA of the CDR3 is TGTGCCAGCAGCTTGCGCAATATGGAGACCCAGTACTTC. It yields the protein CASSLRNMETQYF.

The V gene is TRBV9, the J gene TRBJ2-3, with TRBD2 identical over 9 bases. Germline V gives CDR1 SGDLS, CDR2 YYNGEE. The CDR3 is 16 amino acids. V gave up 4 bases and J gave up 1 base; unmatched junction bases: 7. This chain's CDR3 is CASSPHKREGTDTQYF. The CDR3 coding sequence is TGTGCCAGCAGCCCCCACAAGCGGGAGGGCACAGATACGCAGTATTTT. Drawing the rest from reference TRBV9 and TRBJ2-3, the complete variable domain is DSGVTQTPKHLITATGQRVTLRCSPRSGDLSVYWYQQSLDQGLQFLIQYYNGEERAKGNILERFSAQQFPDLHSELNLSSLELGDSALYFCASSPHKREGTDTQYFGPGTRLTVL.

The V call is TRBV2, the J call TRBJ1-4; no clear D. V lost 6 bases, J lost 11 bases, and 13 bases lay in between. Germline CDR1 is SNHLY and CDR2 is FYNNEI. There are 12 residues in the CDR3. This chain's CDR3 is CASRLAAGKLFF. The DNA of the CDR3 is TGTGCCAGCAGGCTAGCAGCGGGGAAACTGTTTTTT.

V gene TRBV15 combines with J gene TRBJ2-3; 12 bases line up with TRBD1. This CDR3 spans 15 amino acids. V trimming: 5 bases; J trimming: 6 bases; junction bases outside the gene matches: 6. Per the germline V gene, CDR1 is LNHNV and CDR2 is YYDKDF (reference sequence). The CDR3 DNA reads as TGTGCCACCAGCGGGGACAGGGGGCAAACGGATACGCAGTATTTT. Protein: CATSGDRGQTDTQYF.

The chain has TRBV28 and TRBJ2-3; TRBD1 matches 9 bases. Germline CDR1 MDHEN, CDR2 SYDVKM. This CDR3 is 17 amino acids long. Trimming removed 2 bases from V and 4 bases from J; junction bases left unmatched: 10. The chain's CDR3 is CASSLGSGQGESDTQYF. For the CDR3, the DNA is TGTGCCAGCAGTTTAGGTTCGGGACAGGGCGAGTCAGATACGCAGTATTTT.

J is TRBJ1-3 and V is TRBV7-9; no firm D call. The germline V gene encodes CDR1 SEHNR and CDR2 FQNEAQ (reference sequence). This CDR3 has 15 residues. The V end lost 7 bases, the J end lost 1 base, and 14 bases lay between the germline ends. The CDR3 region is CASTPIEVSGNTIYF. The DNA for the CDR3 is TGTGCCAGCACCCCCATCGAAGTTTCTGGAAACACCATATATTTT.

This clone was seen a handful of times. The chain joins TRBV11-2 to TRBJ1-1; D ambiguous. V dropped 4 bases and J dropped 1 base, with 10 bases sitting between them. There are 14 residues in the CDR3. Germline V CDR1 and CDR2: SGHAT, FQNNGV. Here the CDR3 reads CASSSPLQNTEAFF. The CDR3 DNA reads as TGTGCCAGCAGCTCCCCCCTGCAGAACACTGAAGCTTTCTTT.